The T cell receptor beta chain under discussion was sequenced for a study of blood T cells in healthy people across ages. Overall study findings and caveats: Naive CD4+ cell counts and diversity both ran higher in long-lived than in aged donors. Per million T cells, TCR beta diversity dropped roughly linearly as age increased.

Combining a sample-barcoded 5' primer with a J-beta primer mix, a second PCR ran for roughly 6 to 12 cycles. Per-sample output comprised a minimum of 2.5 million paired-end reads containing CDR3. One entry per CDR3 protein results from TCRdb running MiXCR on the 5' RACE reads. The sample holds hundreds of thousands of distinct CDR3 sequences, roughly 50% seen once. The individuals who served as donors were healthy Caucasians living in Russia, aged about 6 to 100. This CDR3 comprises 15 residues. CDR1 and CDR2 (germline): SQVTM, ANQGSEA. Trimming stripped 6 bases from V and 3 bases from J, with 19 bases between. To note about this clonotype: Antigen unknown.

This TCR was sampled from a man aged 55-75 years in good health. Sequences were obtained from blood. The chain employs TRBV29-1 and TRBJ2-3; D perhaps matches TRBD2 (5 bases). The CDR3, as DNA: TGCAGCGTGATCCGGACTGGGGTACAGACAGATACGCAGTATTTT. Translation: CSVIRTGVQTDTQYF.